These 9 T cell receptor beta chains originate from one sample sequenced in a study of cytomegalovirus exposure and HLA in healthy donors. Researchers ran the PCR with 60 Vbeta and 13 Jbeta primers. The data were produced by immunoSEQ multiplex PCR, yet TCRdb's version contains in-frame clones alone and is incomplete. The sample yields under 150,000 clones, around 78% seen once. The sequencing sample was made of PBMCs. Receptors originate from a woman in her forties or fifties in good health and CMV-seronegative.

The V and J genes are TRBV29-1 and TRBJ2-2; tentatively, D is TRBD1 (5 bases). This CDR3 comprises 13 residues. Germline V CDR1 and CDR2: SQVTM, ANQGSEA. Trimming stripped 6 bases from V and 5 bases from J, with 13 bases between. This CDR3 reads CSVASTATGELFF. CDR3 DNA: TGCAGCGTCGCGTCGACAGCTACCGGGGAGCTGTTTTTT.

The genes are TRBV28 and TRBJ2-5, with 12 bases aligning to TRBD2. J gave up 7 bases and V 4 bases, and 13 bases lay outside the gene matches. There are 17 residues in the CDR3. Germline CDR1 MDHEN, CDR2 SYDVKM. The CDR3 DNA reads as TGTGCCAGCAGTTCCGCCCTCGGACTAGCGGGGTCCTCGACCCAGTACTTC. This sequence encodes CASSSALGLAGSSTQYF.

The chain couples TRBV6-5 to TRBJ1-2; 7 nucleotides align to TRBD1. CDR3 length: 13 amino acids. Germline CDR1 reads MNHEY; CDR2 reads SVGAGI. Losses at the gene ends were 5 bases for V and 8 bases for J; bases not matched to a gene: 8. The chain's CDR3 is CASSNPTGRGYTF. The CDR3 DNA reads TGTGCCAGCAGTAATCCGACAGGGAGGGGCTACACCTTC.

The table lists this clone with a few counts. This sequence joins TRBV19 and TRBJ2-3; TRBD2 matches at 12 bases. J lost 0 bases, V lost 3 bases, and 1 base had no gene match. Germline values: CDR1 LNHDA, CDR2 SQIVND (reference sequence). The CDR3 is 16 amino acids. CDR3 loop: CASSIGTSGSTDTQYF. CDR3 nucleotide sequence: TGTGCCAGTAGTATTGGGACTAGCGGGAGCACAGATACGCAGTATTTT.

This chain joins TRBV2 and TRBJ2-1, with D unclear. The CDR3 sequence is 15 residues long. Germline V lookup: CDR1 SNHLY, CDR2 FYNNEI. Trimming stripped 4 bases from V and 2 bases from J, with 12 bases between. DNA for the CDR3: TGTGCCAGCAGTGCAGCTCAAACAACCTACAATGAGCAGTTCTTC. Translation gives CASSAAQTTYNEQFF.

V usage is TRBV21-1 and J usage is TRBJ2-7; TRBD2 is the table's D call and was not checked against the DNA. TRBV21-1 is annotated as a pseudogene. This CDR3 spans 16 amino acids. The CDR3 reads CASSSRPGSLLPEQYV. In DNA, the CDR3 is TGTGCCAGCAGCTCCCGACCGGGGTCCCTTCTCCCCGAGCAGTACGTC.

The chain joins TRBV28 to TRBJ2-3; 9 positions agree with TRBD1. CDR3 length: 14 amino acids. Germline CDR1 MDHEN, CDR2 SYDVKM. The junction had 5 bases not matched to a gene; V was cut back by 2 bases and J by 8 bases. This CDR3 reads CASSLSDRGSTQYF. Here the CDR3 DNA reads TGTGCCAGCAGTTTAAGTGACAGGGGGAGTACGCAGTATTTT. The full variable domain, with the rest looked up from reference TRBV28 and TRBJ2-3, is DVKVTQSSRYLVKRTGEKVFLECVQDMDHENMFWYRQDPGLGLRLIYFSYDVKMKEKGDIPEGYSVSREKKERFSLILESASTNQTSMYLCASSLSDRGSTQYFGPGTRLTVL.

The rearrangement uses TRBV7-3 and TRBJ2-1; TRBD2 might be the D (7 bases). V was cut by 5 bases and J by 7 bases, with 21 bases left in between. Germline V gene sequence: CDR1 SGHTA, CDR2 FQGTGA. The length of the CDR3 is 16 residues. CDR3 region: CASSPIEGEGRNEQFF. The CDR3 DNA is TGTGCCAGCAGCCCAATCGAGGGGGAGGGCCGAAATGAGCAGTTCTTC. Filled out from reference TRBV7-3 and TRBJ2-1, the complete variable domain reads GAGVSQTPSNKVTEKGKYVELRCDPISGHTALYWYRQSLGQGPEFLIYFQGTGAADDSGLPNDRFFAVRPEGSVSTLKIQRTERGDSAVYLCASSPIEGEGRNEQFFGPGTRLTVL.

There are a few counts of this clone. The rearrangement links TRBV16 to TRBJ2-3, with 8 bases aligning to TRBD2. The V gene end was trimmed by 5 bases and the J gene end by 2 bases; junction bases not matched to a gene: 9. Germline CDR1 reads KGHSY; CDR2 reads FQNENV. This CDR3 contains 16 residues. In DNA form, the CDR3 reads TGTGCCAGCAGCGCTCCCGTAGCGGGGATCACAGATACGCAGTATTTT. It yields the protein CASSAPVAGITDTQYF.